This T cell receptor (beta chain) was documented in a study of CD8 T cells in Susac syndrome. Findings and caveats of the study: Individuals included in the TCR sequencing and HLA analysis were acknowledged by the study to be relatively few in number.

The T cells that were sequenced for TCR beta were CD8+ and CD4+ cells from blood. TEMRA cells were FACS-enriched, unlike CD8+ and CD4+ T cells, which were negatively isolated. It was with random hexamers that about 0.45 to 1 ug RNA was reverse transcribed. Amplification of TCR beta CDR3 by immunoSEQ multiplex PCR spanned 54 Vbeta and 13 Jbeta. MiXCR, run by TCRdb on the immunoSEQ multiplex PCR reads, gives a single entry per CDR3 protein. This repertoire shows 170,000 or so distinct CDR3 sequences, about 94% found once; its top ten account for about 0.088%. Germline CDR1 reads MGHRA; CDR2 reads YSYEKL. With V trimmed by 3 bases and J by 7 bases, 12 bases remained unmatched. The CDR3 consists of 16 residues. As for this clonotype: Its antigen is still unknown.

The material sequenced was CD4+ T cells from PBMCs. The receptor's source is a human donor with multiple sclerosis. The genes are TRBV4-1 and TRBJ1-1; 9 nucleotides line up with TRBD1. The CDR3, as DNA: TGCGCCAGCAGCCATCGTGAGGGACAGGGAAGGATTGAAGCTTTCTTT. Translation: CASSHREGQGRIEAFF.